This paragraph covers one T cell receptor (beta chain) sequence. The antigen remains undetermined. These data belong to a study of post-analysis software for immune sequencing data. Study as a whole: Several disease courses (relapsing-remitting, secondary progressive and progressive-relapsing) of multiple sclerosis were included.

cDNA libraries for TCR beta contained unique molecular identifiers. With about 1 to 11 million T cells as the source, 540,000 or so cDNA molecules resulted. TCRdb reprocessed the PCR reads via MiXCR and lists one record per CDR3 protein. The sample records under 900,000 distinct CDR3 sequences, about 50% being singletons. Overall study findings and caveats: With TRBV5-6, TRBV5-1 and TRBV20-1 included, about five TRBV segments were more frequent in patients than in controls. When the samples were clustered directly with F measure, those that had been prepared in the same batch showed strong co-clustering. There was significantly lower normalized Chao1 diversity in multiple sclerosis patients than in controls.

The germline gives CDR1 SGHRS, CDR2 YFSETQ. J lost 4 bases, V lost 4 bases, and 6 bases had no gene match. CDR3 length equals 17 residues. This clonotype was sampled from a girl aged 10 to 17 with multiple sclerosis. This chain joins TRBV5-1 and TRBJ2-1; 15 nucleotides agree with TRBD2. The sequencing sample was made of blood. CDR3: CASSGGTSGRLYNEQFF. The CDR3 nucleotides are TGCGCCAGCAGCGGGGGGACTAGCGGGAGGCTTTACAATGAGCAGTTCTTC. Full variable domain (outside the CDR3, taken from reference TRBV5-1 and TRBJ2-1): KAGVTQTPRYLIKTRGQQVTLSCSPISGHRSVSWYQQTPGQGLQFLFEYFSETQRNKGNFPGRFSGRQFSNSRSEMNVSTLELGDSALYLCASSGGTSGRLYNEQFFGPGTRLTVL.